A single TCR beta chain is shown here with its context. Its antigen is not identified. CDR1 is SGHRS and CDR2 is YFSETQ in the germline V gene. The V and J ends lost 5 bases and 4 bases respectively, with 7 bases between them. The CDR3 runs 11 residues. PCR was performed a second time for roughly 7 to 12 cycles using a sample-barcoded 5' primer and a J-beta primer mix. TCRdb re-called the 5' RACE reads through MiXCR, storing one row per CDR3 protein. The sample has about 1.6 million distinct CDR3 sequences; roughly 30% are singletons. This specimen belongs to a study of blood T cells in healthy people across ages. General study points: Naive and antigen-experienced cells were not separated, limiting conclusive comparison.

Sequenced: blood. V and J are TRBV5-1 and TRBJ2-7; unclear D gene. This receptor was obtained from a woman under 40 in good health. CDR3 coding DNA: TGCGCCAGCAGGGACGTTTACGAGCAGTACTTC. It specifies CASRDVYEQYF.